This is a list of T cell receptor beta chains from one sample in a study of blood T cell repertoires in COVID-19. Clones were sequenced by immunoSEQ multiplex PCR, and TCRdb holds only the in-frame ones, with some missing. The sample lists 50,000 or so clones, around 89% occurring once. Material: peripheral blood. The origin of the receptors is a man aged 55 to 69 with active COVID-19. Each CDR3 is given with its conserved first and last residue. Each record gives: clone size, V gene, CDR3 length, D gene, J gene, CDR3 DNA, CDR3 protein. The D gene is left open where the match is weak. Clone size appears in some rows only: once, few, many, or a class for an expanded clone.

.	TRBV6-5	15	TRBD1	TRBJ1-2	TGTGCCAGCAGTTCCTCGGGACAGGGATATTATGGCTACACCTTC	CASSSSGQGYYGYTF
.	TRBV6-5	13	TRBD1	TRBJ2-7	TGTGCCAGCAGCAGGGGGACGGCGTACGAGCAGTACTTC	CASSRGTAYEQYF
.	TRBV4-1	15	.	TRBJ1-4	TGCGCCAGCAGCCAGGACCTTGGGGACTACGAAAAACTGTTTTTT	CASSQDLGDYEKLFF
.	TRBV25-1	13	TRBD2	TRBJ2-2	TGTGCCAGCAAACTAGCGCGAGCCGGGGAGCTGTTTTTT	CASKLARAGELFF
.	TRBV6-5	14	.	TRBJ1-1	TGTGCCAGCAGTTACTCGAGGAAGCACACTGAAGCTTTCTTT	CASSYSRKHTEAFF
.	TRBV16	15	.	TRBJ1-5	TGTGCCAGCAGCTCAGACAGGAGTGGGCTTCAGCCCCAGCATTTT	CASSSDRSGLQPQHF
.	TRBV25-1	13	TRBD1	TRBJ2-7	TGTGCCAGCAGTAAGACAGGGGTCTACGAGCAGTACTTC	CASSKTGVYEQYF
.	TRBV20-1	11	.	TRBJ2-3	TGCAGTGCTAGAAACGAGGATACGCAGTATTTT	CSARNEDTQYF
many	TRBV30	17	.	TRBJ2-2	TGTGCCTGGACCTGGGACTTCTACCGTCGGGGCACCGGGGAGCTGTTTTTT	CAWTWDFYRRGTGELFF
few	TRBV5-1	14	.	TRBJ2-3	TGCGCCAGCAGCCTCGGGGGGCCGGGAGATACGCAGTATTTT	CASSLGGPGDTQYF
.	TRBV7-3	16	TRBD2	TRBJ2-3	TGTGCCAGCAGCAGGGGACTAGGTGGGATCACAGATACGCAGTATTTT	CASSRGLGGITDTQYF
.	TRBV7-2	19	TRBD2	TRBJ2-4	TGTGCCAGCAGCTCCTTCGTTCTGAGCGGGGGGGGAGCCAAAAACATTCAGTACTTC	CASSSFVLSGGGAKNIQYF
.	TRBV4-2	16	TRBD1	TRBJ1-6	TGTGCCAGCAGCCAAGATCCGGGACAGGGGGTCTCACCCCTCCACTTT	CASSQDPGQGVSPLHF
.	TRBV28	9	.	TRBJ2-7	TGTGCCACGGGGTACGAGCAGTACTTC	CATGYEQYF
.	TRBV7-2	11	.	TRBJ1-1	TGTGCCAGCAGCTTAAGACTTCCAGCTTTCTTT	CASSLRLPAFF
.	TRBV6-2/TRBV6-3	15	.	TRBJ2-1	TGTGCCAGCAGTTACGGGACTCCCGACTACAATGAGCAGTTCTTC	CASSYGTPDYNEQFF
.	TRBV12-3/TRBV12-4	12	.	TRBJ1-2	TGTGCCAGCAGTCGGGACACCCATGGCTACACCTTC	CASSRDTHGYTF
.	TRBV24-1	16	TRBD2	TRBJ2-3	TGTGCCACCAGTGTCCGGACTAGCGGGATCACAGATACGCAGTATTTT	CATSVRTSGITDTQYF
.	TRBV2	13	.	TRBJ1-2	TGTGCCAGCAGTGAAGAGGGGGATTATGGCTACACCTTC	CASSEEGDYGYTF
.	TRBV7-2	16	TRBD1	TRBJ2-1	TGTGCCAGCAGCTTACCGGCCGGGACAGGGGGAAATGAGCAGTTCTTC	CASSLPAGTGGNEQFF
.	TRBV4-2	16	.	TRBJ2-1	TGTGCCAGCAGCCAGGGTGCGGGACTTGGGGTGAATGAGCAGTTCTTC	CASSQGAGLGVNEQFF
once	TRBV4-1	14	TRBD1	TRBJ1-5	TGCGCCACCTCGGACAGGGAGAGCAATCAGCCCCAGCATTTT	CATSDRESNQPQHF
.	TRBV5-1	15	TRBD2	TRBJ2-7	TGCGCCAGCAGCGTGACTAGCGGGGCTCCCTACGAGCAGTACTTC	CASSVTSGAPYEQYF